The TCR beta chain described here comes from a study of cytomegalovirus exposure and HLA in healthy donors. Study-wide points: In a later analysis, HLA-associated beta chains showed higher expansion and lower generation probabilities than comparable chains. The classifier, whose performance was assessed in both the original and validation cohorts, reportedly diagnosed cytomegalovirus status with high specificity and sensitivity.

Trimming pared 0 bases from V and 0 bases from J, leaving 3 bases between. Germline V gene data show CDR1 as MNHNY and CDR2 as SVGAGI (reference sequence). The CDR3 is 15 residues long. The PCR employed 60 Vbeta primers together with 13 Jbeta primers. Here immunoSEQ multiplex PCR was the method, and the copy in TCRdb shows in-frame clones only, minus some. The sample yields some 160,000 clones, about three quarters seen once. Of note for this clone: Its antigen is still unknown.

The sequence was obtained from a woman younger than 45 in good health and CMV-seronegative. Input material: PBMCs. The chain joins TRBV6-6 to TRBJ1-6; unclear D gene. CDR3 in DNA: TGTGCCAGCAGTTACTCTCACTCCTATAATTCACCCCTCCACTTT. Residues: CASSYSHSYNSPLHF.